Below, 24 T cell receptor beta chains from the same sample are listed, as sequenced in a study of T cell responses to AZD1222 COVID-19 vaccine. The method was immunoSEQ multiplex PCR; TCRdb's version includes in-frame clones alone and lacks a portion of them. The profile shows 60,000 to 100,000 clones, 92% of them singletons. This material consisted of peripheral blood, taken on day 0 of MenACWY control vaccination. The receptors originated from an adult in good health.

This chain uses TRBV9 with TRBJ2-1; the match to TRBD1 covers 8 bases. Trimming cost V 0 bases and J 6 bases; bases outside gene matches: 11. Germline V gene lookup returns CDR1 SGDLS and CDR2 YYNGEE. This CDR3 comprises 17 residues. CDR3 amino acids: CASSVEGTGTSINEQFF. CDR3 sequence (DNA): TGTGCCAGCAGCGTAGAAGGGACAGGCACATCAATCAATGAGCAGTTCTTC.

This clone is a singleton in its sample. The chain joins TRBV3-1 (or the pseudogene TRBV3-2) to TRBJ2-5, with TRBD1 as a possible D gene (6 bases). The CDR3 length is 14 residues. Trimming removed 4 bases at V and 5 bases at J, with 14 bases between. The germline V gene has CDR1 LGHDT and CDR2 YNNKEL (reference sequence). CDR3 nucleotides: TGTGCCAGCAGCCTGACAGGTAGTGGGGAGACCCAGTACTTC. The encoded protein is CASSLTGSGETQYF.

The V gene is TRBV29-1, the J gene TRBJ2-5; 9 bases are a match to TRBD1. CDR1 and CDR2 (germline): SQVTM, ANQGSEA. There are 15 residues in the CDR3. V shed 3 bases and J 5 bases; nucleotides not matched to a gene: 10. The CDR3 DNA sequence: TGCAGCGTTGACGTTAGGACAGGGGTTTTGGAGACCCAGTACTTC. Its translation is CSVDVRTGVLETQYF.

This rearrangement joins TRBV24-1 to TRBJ2-3, with 10 bases matching TRBD1. Per germline, CDR1 KGHDR and CDR2 SFDVKD. This CDR3 has 15 residues. The ends lost 5 bases at V and 4 bases at J; junction bases unmatched: 5. CDR3 region: CATSAPGQGPDTQYF. DNA of the CDR3: TGTGCCACCAGTGCGCCGGGACAGGGGCCAGATACGCAGTATTTT.

The rearrangement uses TRBV6-5 and TRBJ1-4; D is uncertain. The CDR3 totals 13 residues. Deletions cut 8 bases from V and 5 bases from J, with 12 bases between. Looked up from germline, CDR1 is MNHEY and CDR2 is SVGAGI. This chain's CDR3 is CASGSQANEKLFF. The CDR3 DNA reads TGTGCCAGCGGAAGTCAGGCAAATGAAAAACTGTTTTTT.

The rearrangement uses TRBV19 and TRBJ2-1; perhaps TRBD2 as D (5 bases). From germline, CDR1 is LNHDA and CDR2 SQIVND (reference sequence). This CDR3 is 17 amino acids long. V lost 1 base, J lost 10 bases, and 23 bases lay in between. DNA for the CDR3: TGTGCCAGTAGTATAGTGGGAAGTGGTCTACCCGGGGAGGAGCAGTTCTTC. Translation: CASSIVGSGLPGEEQFF.

CDR3 sequence: CASTPGGTTDTQYF. In DNA form, the CDR3 reads TGTGCCAGCACTCCGGGGGGAACCACAGATACGCAGTATTTT. The rearrangement joins TRBV28 to TRBJ2-3, with 7 bases that match TRBD2. The germline V gene has CDR1 MDHEN and CDR2 SYDVKM. The CDR3 sequence is 14 residues long. The J segment lost 2 bases and the V segment lost 7 bases, leaving 6 bases of the junction unmatched.

The V gene is TRBV18, the J gene TRBJ2-2; D perhaps matches TRBD2 (6 bases). The CDR3 extends over 17 amino acids. CDR1 is KGHSH and CDR2 is LQKENI in the germline V gene. V was clipped by 6 bases and J by 1 base, with 18 bases between them. The CDR3 here is CASSQLEVAVNTGELFF. CDR3 DNA sequence: TGTGCCAGCTCCCAATTGGAGGTAGCGGTGAACACCGGGGAGCTGTTTTTT.

This chain uses TRBV19 with TRBJ2-3; D remains unclear. The germline CDR1 and CDR2 sequences are LNHDA and SQIVND (reference sequence). V dropped 6 bases and J dropped 0 bases, with 10 bases sitting between them. The CDR3 runs 14 residues. The CDR3 reads CASSWTGSTDTQYF. In DNA, the CDR3 is TGTGCCAGTAGCTGGACGGGTAGCACAGATACGCAGTATTTT.

This clone was observed once. The V call is TRBV12-3 or TRBV12-4, the J call TRBJ2-5; D unresolved. V shed 0 bases and J shed 4 bases, with 6 bases lying between them. The CDR3 length is 13 residues. CDR3 in amino acids: CASSLARRETQYF. CDR3 bases: TGTGCCAGCAGTTTAGCCCGTAGAGAGACCCAGTACTTC.

The chain uses TRBV7-9 and TRBJ2-2; D is perhaps TRBD2 (6 bases). This CDR3 has 14 residues. V was clipped by 1 base and J by 5 bases, with 8 bases between them. The V gene's germline CDR1 is SEHNR and CDR2 FQNEAQ (reference sequence). The CDR3: CASSLGGVTGELFF. DNA for the CDR3: TGTGCCAGCAGCTTAGGCGGGGTGACCGGGGAGCTGTTTTTT.

This chain uses TRBV29-1 with TRBJ2-1, with D unresolved. This CDR3 contains 14 residues. From germline, CDR1 is SQVTM and CDR2 ANQGSEA. Trimming removed 3 bases at V and 0 bases at J, with 9 bases between. The CDR3 spells CSVDPLNSYNEQFF. In nucleotides, the CDR3 is TGCAGCGTTGATCCCCTAAACTCCTACAATGAGCAGTTCTTC.

The chain is built from TRBV6-5 and TRBJ2-7; possibly TRBD2 for D (5 bases). The CDR3 extends over 15 amino acids. With 6 bases removed from V and 0 bases from J, the gap between germline ends came to 15 bases. The germline gives CDR1 MNHEY, CDR2 SVGAGI. The CDR3 loop reads CASRLSGTGSYEQYF. The CDR3 coding sequence is TGTGCCAGCAGGTTAAGCGGTACCGGCTCCTACGAGCAGTACTTC.

The gene calls are TRBV19 and TRBJ1-2; 10 bases map to TRBD1. After removal of 4 bases from V and 1 base from J, the junction contained 6 bases not matched to a gene. The CDR3 extends over 16 amino acids. The germline gives CDR1 LNHDA, CDR2 SQIVND (reference sequence). The CDR3 sequence is CASSTPGDRGNYGYTF. As DNA, the CDR3 is TGTGCCAGTAGTACCCCCGGGGACAGGGGTAACTATGGCTACACCTTC.

This clone has only one observation. The gene calls are TRBV5-1 and TRBJ2-3; 7 positions match TRBD1. The CDR3 consists of 15 residues. Germline loops: CDR1 SGHRS, CDR2 YFSETQ. V was pared by 1 base and J by 1 base, with 3 bases of the junction left unmatched. The CDR3 protein is CASSLTGVGTDTQYF. CDR3 in DNA: TGCGCCAGCAGCTTGACAGGGGTCGGCACAGATACGCAGTATTTT.

V and J are TRBV6-4 and TRBJ1-5; 8 nucleotides agree with TRBD1. Germline V gives CDR1 MRHNA, CDR2 SNTAGT. After removal of 2 bases from V and 10 bases from J, the junction contained 1 base not matched to a gene. The CDR3 is 12 amino acids. The CDR3 DNA is TGTGCCAGCAGTGACGGACAGGGACCCCAGCATTTT. Translating it yields CASSDGQGPQHF.

The V call is TRBV28, the J call TRBJ2-4; the match to TRBD1 covers 10 bases. V trimming: 4 bases; J trimming: 7 bases; junction bases outside the gene matches: 10. Per germline, CDR1 MDHEN and CDR2 SYDVKM. The CDR3 is 16 amino acids. The CDR3 nucleotides are TGTGCCAGCAGTTCCCCCGGGACAGGGGTTGGGAACATTCAGTACTTC. Translation: CASSSPGTGVGNIQYF. The complete variable domain, with remaining parts taken from reference TRBV28 and TRBJ2-4, reads DVKVTQSSRYLVKRTGEKVFLECVQDMDHENMFWYRQDPGLGLRLIYFSYDVKMKEKGDIPEGYSVSREKKERFSLILESASTNQTSMYLCASSSPGTGVGNIQYFGAGTRLSVL.

The J gene is TRBJ1-4, the V gene TRBV27, with D unclear. CDR3 length: 13 amino acids. V gave up 5 bases and J gave up 8 bases, with 12 bases separating them. CDR1 and CDR2 (germline): MNHEY, SMNVEV (reference sequence). This CDR3 reads CASSKGISEKLFF. The CDR3 DNA follows: TGTGCCAGCAGTAAGGGCATAAGCGAAAAACTGTTTTTT.

V usage is TRBV18 and J usage is TRBJ2-5; D gene uncertain. V was cut by 5 bases and J by 3 bases, with 13 bases left in between. CDR1 and CDR2 (germline): KGHSH, LQKENI. The CDR3 has 14 residues. The CDR3 sequence is CASSAMGGEETQYF. The CDR3, as DNA: TGTGCCAGCTCAGCAATGGGCGGTGAAGAGACCCAGTACTTC.

The chain carries TRBV6-5 and TRBJ1-3; 9 nucleotides line up with TRBD1. Germline CDR1 MNHEY, CDR2 SVGAGI. The CDR3 covers 15 residues. With V trimmed by 0 bases and J by 3 bases, 0 bases remained unmatched. The DNA for the CDR3 is TGTGCCAGCAGTTACTCGGACAGGGGTGGAAACACCATATATTTT. Its translation: CASSYSDRGGNTIYF.

This clone was recorded only once. The J gene is TRBJ2-1, the V gene TRBV28, with D uncertain. The CDR3 has 14 residues. V lost 5 bases and J lost 6, with 14 bases in between. Germline CDR1 reads MDHEN; CDR2 reads SYDVKM. The DNA for the CDR3 is TGTGCCAGCAGTCCTACGCTGGGGTTCAATGAGCAGTTCTTC. This translates into CASSPTLGFNEQFF.

The chain recombines TRBV19 with TRBJ1-1; TRBD1 is a possible D gene (6 bases). CDR3 size: 13 residues. V lost 6 bases to trimming and J lost 1 base, with 9 bases between them. CDR1 is LNHDA, CDR2 SQIVND, per germline (reference sequence). The CDR3 DNA reads TGTGCCAGTAGCCAGACAGGGAACACTGAAGCTTTCTTT. It yields the protein CASSQTGNTEAFF.

The rearrangement joins TRBV13 to TRBJ2-3; 15 bases align to TRBD2. The CDR3 totals 17 residues. Germline CDR1 and CDR2: PRHDT and FYEKMQ (reference sequence). V trimming: 5 bases; J trimming: 4 bases; junction bases outside the gene matches: 7. The CDR3 sequence is CASSAGLAGGRADTQYF. CDR3 sequence (DNA): TGTGCCAGCAGCGCGGGACTAGCGGGGGGAAGAGCAGATACGCAGTATTTT.

This clone was counted a single time. This chain connects TRBV3-1 (or the pseudogene TRBV3-2) to TRBJ2-7; D unresolved. Germline V gene lookup returns CDR1 LGHDT and CDR2 YNNKEL (reference sequence). The CDR3 is 12 residues long. V lost 1 base, J lost 2 bases, and 3 bases lay in between. Here the CDR3 reads CASSQAAYEQYF. The CDR3 DNA is TGTGCCAGCAGCCAAGCAGCCTACGAGCAGTACTTC.